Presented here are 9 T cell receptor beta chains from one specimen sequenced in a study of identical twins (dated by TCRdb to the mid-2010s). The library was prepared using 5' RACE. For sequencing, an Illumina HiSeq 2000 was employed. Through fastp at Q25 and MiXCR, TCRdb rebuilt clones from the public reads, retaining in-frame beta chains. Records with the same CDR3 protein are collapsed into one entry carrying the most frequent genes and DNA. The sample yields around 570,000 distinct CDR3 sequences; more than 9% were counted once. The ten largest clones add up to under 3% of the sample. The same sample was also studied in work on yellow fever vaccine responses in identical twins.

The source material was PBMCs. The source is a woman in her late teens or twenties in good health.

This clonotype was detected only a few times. In nucleotides, the CDR3 is TGTGCCAGCAGCTTAGGGCAGGGTGAGGCCAAAAACATTCAGTACTTC. Translated, it gives CASSLGQGEAKNIQYF. The chain links TRBV7-9 to TRBJ2-4; a possible D gene is TRBD1 (5 bases). The germline V gene has CDR1 SEHNR and CDR2 FQNEAQ (reference sequence). The ends were cut back, 1 base at V and 1 base at J, with 11 bases in the middle. The CDR3 totals 16 residues.

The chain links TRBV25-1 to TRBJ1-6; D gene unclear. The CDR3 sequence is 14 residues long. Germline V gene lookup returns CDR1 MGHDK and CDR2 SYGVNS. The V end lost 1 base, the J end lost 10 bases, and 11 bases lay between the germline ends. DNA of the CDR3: TGTGCCAGCAGTGAATTCGGATCAGGATCACCCCTCCACTTT. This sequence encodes CASSEFGSGSPLHF.

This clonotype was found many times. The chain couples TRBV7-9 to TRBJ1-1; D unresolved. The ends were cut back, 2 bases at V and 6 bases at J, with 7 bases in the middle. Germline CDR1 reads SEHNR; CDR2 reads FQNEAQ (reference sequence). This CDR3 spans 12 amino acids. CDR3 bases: TGTGCCAGCAGCTTAAGTCGGGCTGAAGCTTTCTTT. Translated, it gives CASSLSRAEAFF.

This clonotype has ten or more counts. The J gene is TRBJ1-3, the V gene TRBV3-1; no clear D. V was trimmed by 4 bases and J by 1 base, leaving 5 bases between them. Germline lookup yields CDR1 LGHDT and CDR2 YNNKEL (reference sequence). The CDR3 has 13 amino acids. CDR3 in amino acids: CASSRESGNTIYF. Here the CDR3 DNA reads TGTGCCAGCAGCCGAGAGTCTGGAAACACCATATATTTT.

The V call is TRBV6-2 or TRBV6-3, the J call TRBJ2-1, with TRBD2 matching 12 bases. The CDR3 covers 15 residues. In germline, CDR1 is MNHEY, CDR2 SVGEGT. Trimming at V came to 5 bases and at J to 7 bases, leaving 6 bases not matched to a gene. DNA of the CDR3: TGTGCCAGCAGTCCTACACTAGCGGGAGGAAATGAGCAGTTCTTC. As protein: CASSPTLAGGNEQFF.

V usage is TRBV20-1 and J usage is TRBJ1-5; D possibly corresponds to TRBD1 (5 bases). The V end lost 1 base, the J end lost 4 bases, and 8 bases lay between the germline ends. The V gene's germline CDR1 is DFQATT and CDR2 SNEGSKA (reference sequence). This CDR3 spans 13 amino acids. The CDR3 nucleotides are TGCAGTGCTAGAGGCAGGGTGAATCAGCCCCAGCATTTT. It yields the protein CSARGRVNQPQHF.

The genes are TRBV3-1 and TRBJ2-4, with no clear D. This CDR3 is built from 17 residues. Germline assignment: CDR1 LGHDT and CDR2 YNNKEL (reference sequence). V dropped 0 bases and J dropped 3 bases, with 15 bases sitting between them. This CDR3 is CASSQDSLRTYKNIQYF. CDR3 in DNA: TGTGCCAGCAGCCAAGACTCGCTACGTACCTACAAAAACATTCAGTACTTC.

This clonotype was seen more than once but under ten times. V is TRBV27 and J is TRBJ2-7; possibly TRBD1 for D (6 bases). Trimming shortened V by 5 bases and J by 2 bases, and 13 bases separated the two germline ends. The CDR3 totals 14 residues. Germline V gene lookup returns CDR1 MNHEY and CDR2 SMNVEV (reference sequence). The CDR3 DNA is TGTGCCAGCAGTCGGCAGACAGGAACCTACGAGCAGTACTTC. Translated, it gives CASSRQTGTYEQYF.

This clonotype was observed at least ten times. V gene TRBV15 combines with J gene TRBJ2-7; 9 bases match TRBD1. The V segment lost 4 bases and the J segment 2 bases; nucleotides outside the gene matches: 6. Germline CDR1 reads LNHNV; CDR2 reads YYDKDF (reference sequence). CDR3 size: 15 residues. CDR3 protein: CATSTPGTGTYEQYF. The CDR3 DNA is TGTGCCACCAGCACCCCCGGGACAGGGACCTACGAGCAGTACTTC.